This entry is about one T cell receptor (beta chain). The protocol attached unique molecular identifiers to individual cDNA molecules. One entry per CDR3 protein, called by TCRdb with MiXCR from the 5' RACE reads. The sample consists of fewer than 70,000 distinct CDR3 sequences, 4.6% of them appearing once. This CDR3 is built from 11 residues. V shed 6 bases and J shed 2 bases, with 6 bases lying between them. CDR1 and CDR2 from the germline V gene are DFQATT and SNEGSKA (reference sequence). The sample belongs to a study of early T cells in non-severe SARS-CoV-2 infection. This receptor was identified in an adult who was a healthcare worker with PCR-confirmed SARS-CoV-2 infection or an uninfected control (not recorded which). The donor label of this sample is uncertain. The chain combines TRBV20-1 with TRBJ2-3; D gene uncertain. The sample consisted of whole blood, taken at baseline. The CDR3 reads CSAEVTDTQYF. CDR3 bases: TGCAGTGCCGAGGTCACAGATACGCAGTATTTT.